This passage covers 19 T cell receptor beta chains from one sample sequenced in a study of memory CD4+ T cells and cytomegalovirus serostatus. Profiled with immunoSEQ multiplex PCR; TCRdb holds only in-frame clones, not every one. The sample has roughly 54,000 clones, around 78% seen once. The sort gate was single viable CD3+CD4+CD8-CD45RO+ cells for memory CD4+ T cells. Material for sequencing was memory CD4+ T cells from blood. These receptors all come from an adult in good health and CMV-seronegative.

The chain uses TRBV13 and TRBJ2-7; D remains unclear. This CDR3 comprises 12 residues. Germline V gene data show CDR1 as PRHDT and CDR2 as FYEKMQ (reference sequence). V was shortened by 5 bases and J by 1 base, with 6 bases between the two germline ends. The CDR3, as DNA: TGTGCCAGCAGCGGCCTATCCTACGAGCAGTACTTC. Translated, it gives CASSGLSYEQYF. Filled out from reference TRBV13 and TRBJ2-7, the complete variable domain reads AAGVIQSPRHLIKEKRETATLKCYPIPRHDTVYWYQQGPGQDPQFLISFYEKMQSDKGSIPDRFSAQQFSDYHSELNMSSLELGDSALYFCASSGLSYEQYFGPGTRLTVT.

The count of this clone is one. The rearrangement uses TRBV5-8 and TRBJ1-1; 8 nucleotides match TRBD1. The CDR3 is made up of 17 amino acids. V lost 0 bases and J lost 2; bases outside the gene matches: 9. Looked up from germline, CDR1 is SGHTS and CDR2 is YDEGEE. DNA for the CDR3: TGTGCCAGCAGCTTGGTACAAGGGACAGGTGTTAACACTGAAGCTTTCTTT. Translating gives CASSLVQGTGVNTEAFF. The entire variable domain, with the rest obtained from reference TRBV5-8 and TRBJ1-1, is as follows: EAGVTQSPTHLIKTRGQQATLRCSPISGHTSVYWYQQALGLGLQFLLWYDEGEERNRGNFPPRFSGRQFPNYSSELNVNALELEDSALYLCASSLVQGTGVNTEAFFGQGTRLTVV.

The chain links TRBV7-9 to TRBJ1-3, with D unclear. This CDR3 contains 15 residues. V lost 0 bases and J 4 bases, leaving 10 bases between the germline ends. The V gene's germline CDR1 is SEHNR and CDR2 FQNEAQ (reference sequence). In DNA, the CDR3 is TGTGCCAGCAGCTTAGCGCGCCAGAGGGGAAACACCATATATTTT. As protein: CASSLARQRGNTIYF. Full variable domain (outside the CDR3, taken from reference TRBV7-9 and TRBJ1-3): DTGVSQNPRHKITKRGQNVTFRCDPISEHNRLYWYRQTLGQGPEFLTYFQNEAQLEKSRLLSDRFSAERPKGSFSTLEIQRTEQGDSAMYLCASSLARQRGNTIYFGEGSWLTVV.

CDR3 protein: CASSLGPGQVMPQHF. Here the CDR3 DNA reads TGTGCCAGCAGCTTGGGGCCGGGACAGGTCATGCCCCAGCATTTT. The rearrangement joins TRBV5-6 to TRBJ1-5; 8 nucleotides line up with TRBD1. The CDR3 has 15 amino acids. V shed 0 bases, J shed 9 bases, and the junction held 8 bases outside the gene matches. Germline V CDR1 and CDR2: SGHDT, YYEEEE.

The chain joins TRBV7-9 to TRBJ2-6, with D possibly being TRBD1 (5 bases). Trimming took 1 base from V and 3 from J, leaving 10 bases between them. Germline assignment: CDR1 SEHNR and CDR2 FQNEAQ (reference sequence). The CDR3 spans 16 residues. The CDR3 coding sequence is TGTGCCAGCAGCTTAGGTCCAGGGTTTGGGGCCAACGTCCTGACTTTC. It yields the protein CASSLGPGFGANVLTF.

The chain links TRBV5-5 to TRBJ1-2; D may be TRBD1 (5 bases). In germline, CDR1 is SGHKS, CDR2 YYEKEE (reference sequence). This CDR3 is 15 amino acids long. V was shortened by 0 bases and J by 3 bases, with 12 bases between the two germline ends. The CDR3 sequence is CASSLVLRGHYGYTF. The CDR3 DNA follows: TGTGCCAGCAGCTTGGTGTTACGGGGACACTATGGCTACACCTTC.

The chain combines TRBV29-1 with TRBJ2-7; the D gene is possibly TRBD1 (6 bases). This CDR3 is 14 amino acids long. Germline-derived CDR1 and CDR2 are SQVTM and ANQGSEA. V was cut by 4 bases and J by 2 bases, with 15 bases left in between. CDR3 residues: CSVGTGWNPYEQYF. The DNA for the CDR3 is TGCAGCGTTGGCACAGGGTGGAATCCCTACGAGCAGTACTTC.

J is TRBJ1-2 and V is TRBV27; D is undetermined. V lost 2 bases and J lost 7, with 17 bases in between. Germline V lookup: CDR1 MNHEY, CDR2 SMNVEV (reference sequence). The CDR3 covers 15 residues. The CDR3 sequence is CASSLRFLGYSGYTF. The CDR3 coding sequence is TGTGCCAGCAGTTTAAGATTCCTTGGGTATAGTGGCTACACCTTC.

The V gene is TRBV27, the J gene TRBJ1-2; D possibly corresponds to TRBD1 (6 bases). This CDR3 has 15 residues. The V gene's germline CDR1 is MNHEY and CDR2 SMNVEV (reference sequence). Trimming shortened V by 0 bases and J by 2 bases, and 10 bases separated the two germline ends. The CDR3 region has the DNA TGTGCCAGCAGTTTATCGAAAGGACAGAACTATGGCTACACCTTC. This sequence encodes CASSLSKGQNYGYTF.

Only one count was recorded for this clone. This chain joins TRBV11-3 and TRBJ2-1; D possibly corresponds to TRBD2 (5 bases). The germline CDR1 and CDR2 sequences are SGHNT and YENEEA. This CDR3 region has 14 residues. Trimming took off 2 bases at V and 5 bases at J, with 10 bases between the two ends. This chain's CDR3 is CASSLYRDDNEQFF. The CDR3 DNA reads as TGTGCCAGCAGCTTATACCGGGATGACAATGAGCAGTTCTTC.

The chain links TRBV7-2 to TRBJ2-1; 10 positions match TRBD2. This CDR3 is 14 amino acids long. Trimming took 5 bases from V and 8 from J; bases not matched to a gene: 6. Germline-derived CDR1 and CDR2 are SGHTA and FQGNSA. CDR3 DNA sequence: TGTGCCAGCAGCGCGGGGACTAGCGCGTATGAGCAGTTCTTC. This gives the protein CASSAGTSAYEQFF.

The chain joins TRBV19 to TRBJ2-5; perhaps TRBD1 as D (5 bases). Trimming took off 6 bases at V and 5 bases at J, with 16 bases between the two ends. The CDR3 sequence is 14 residues long. CDR1 is LNHDA and CDR2 is SQIVND in the germline V gene (reference sequence). The CDR3 reads CASRQDQYGETQYF. CDR3 in DNA: TGTGCCAGTAGACAGGATCAGTATGGGGAGACCCAGTACTTC.

V and J are TRBV5-6 and TRBJ2-4; D may match TRBD1 or TRBD2 (5 bases each). Germline V gene lookup returns CDR1 SGHDT and CDR2 YYEEEE. This CDR3 comprises 12 residues. The V end lost 4 bases, the J end lost 6 bases, and 8 bases lay between the germline ends. CDR3 DNA sequence: TGTGCCAGCAGCAGGGACCTAAACATTCAGTACTTC. It is translated as CASSRDLNIQYF.

The genes are TRBV5-1 and TRBJ2-7; weak D call: TRBD2 (6 bases). Looked up from germline, CDR1 is SGHRS and CDR2 is YFSETQ. This CDR3 has 15 amino acids. V lost 2 bases to trimming and J lost 1 base, with 13 bases between them. The CDR3 DNA sequence: TGCGCCAGCAGCTTCCTTGGCGGGGATTCCTACGAGCAGTACTTC. This sequence encodes CASSFLGGDSYEQYF.

The rearrangement uses TRBV15 and TRBJ2-5, with 8 nucleotides matching TRBD2. The length of the CDR3 is 16 residues. V gave up 3 bases and J gave up 0 bases; unmatched junction bases: 6. Per germline, CDR1 LNHNV and CDR2 YYDKDF (reference sequence). The CDR3 DNA reads TGTGCCACCAGCAGGGGGACTAGGGTCGACCAAGAGACCCAGTACTTC. Translated: CATSRGTRVDQETQYF.

In regard to this clone: One junction end disagrees with the germline gene, perhaps due to a read error. The chain combines TRBV2 with TRBJ1-4; D is uncertain. Germline V gene data show CDR1 as SNHLY and CDR2 as FYNNEI. The CDR3 totals 10 residues. CDR3: CASSDGHKLF. The CDR3 DNA sequence: TGTGCCAGCAGTGACGGTCATAAACTTTTT. The whole variable domain, remainder taken from reference TRBV2 and TRBJ1-4, is EPEVTQTPSHQVTQMGQEVILRCVPISNHLYFYWYRQILGQKVEFLVSFYNNEISEKSEIFDDQFSVERPDGSNFTLKIRSTKLEDSAMYFCASSDGHKLFGSGTQLSVL.

The chain recombines TRBV19 with TRBJ2-2; D possibly uses TRBD1 or TRBD2 (5 bases each). The V gene's germline CDR1 is LNHDA and CDR2 SQIVND (reference sequence). With 3 bases removed from V and 4 bases from J, the gap between germline ends came to 21 bases. The CDR3 is 18 amino acids. CDR3 sequence reads: CASSIRGKGPQTTGELFF. CDR3 in DNA: TGTGCCAGTAGTATTCGAGGAAAGGGACCCCAGACCACCGGGGAGCTGTTTTTT.

The V gene is TRBV11-2, the J gene TRBJ2-3; D remains unclear. The length of the CDR3 is 15 residues. The V end lost 5 bases, the J end lost 1 base, and 13 bases lay between the germline ends. The germline V gene encodes CDR1 SGHAT and CDR2 FQNNGV. CDR3 coding DNA: TGTGCCAGCAGCCGATCAACGGTCGGCACAGATACGCAGTATTTT. Translating gives CASSRSTVGTDTQYF.

This rearrangement joins TRBV27 to TRBJ2-5; TRBD1 agrees at 11 bases. The CDR3 is 15 residues long. J was trimmed by 4 bases and V by 1 base; bases with no gene match: 2. Germline V gives CDR1 MNHEY, CDR2 SMNVEV (reference sequence). The CDR3 bases are TGTGCCAGCAGTTTATATGGGACAGGGGGAGAGACCCAGTACTTC. This encodes CASSLYGTGGETQYF.